What follows is one T cell receptor beta chain and its context. The antigen remains unidentified. Profiling relied on immunoSEQ multiplex PCR, and the TCRdb table lists in-frame clones only, not all of them. The sample has around 2.1 million clones; just over 90% are singletons. This sample stems from a study of shared clonotypes between healthy human individuals. At the level of the study: Every donor yielded three CD4 naive, three CD4 memory, two CD8 naive and one CD8 memory plate. General study points: Naive CD4 clonotypes were shared across several donors at roughly 5%.

V was pared by 5 bases and J by 5 bases, with 15 bases between. This CDR3 spans 14 amino acids. In germline, CDR1 is SEHNR, CDR2 FQNEAQ (reference sequence). CD45RO-negative CD8 cells positively selected for CCR7 made up the naive population, which excluded terminally differentiated effector memory CD45RA+ cells. The clonotype comes from a man aged 18 to 29 in good health. Some clones in this sample may be carry-over from other donors' samples. The sequencing input was naive CD8+ T cells from PBMCs. V and J are TRBV7-9 and TRBJ1-1, with a possible D match to TRBD1 (6 bases). The CDR3 DNA is TGTGCCAGCAGCGACTTACAGGGATCTACTGAAGCTTTCTTT. Translation gives CASSDLQGSTEAFF.